Sequencing of this T cell receptor (beta chain) was carried out in a study of beta chain features in type 1 diabetes. Details on this clone: What it binds is unknown.

Expressed TCRB transcripts were sequenced because the entire RNA isolate underwent reverse transcription. Reads from naive, central memory and regulatory T cell samples averaged around 3.6 million. Sequencing was performed with immunoSEQ multiplex PCR; in TCRdb, only in-frame clones are kept and a portion is missing. The sample records about 650,000 clones, over 10% being singletons. The study, taken as a whole, reports: Type 1 diabetes patients had TCRB CDR3s that were shorter (moderately but significantly so) in all four CD4+ subsets.

V gave up 5 bases and J gave up 8 bases; unmatched junction bases: 9. The germline CDR1 and CDR2 sequences are SGDLS and YYNGEE. This CDR3 spans 14 amino acids. The clonotype was recovered from a man aged 25 to 40 with type 1 diabetes. Source material: naive CD4+ T cells from blood. The chain links TRBV9 to TRBJ2-1; 8 nucleotides line up with TRBD1. This CDR3 is CASSQSQGADEQFF. CDR3 sequence (DNA): TGTGCCAGCAGTCAATCCCAGGGGGCGGATGAGCAGTTCTTC.